This T cell receptor (beta chain) was recorded in a study of blood T cells in healthy people across ages. For the second PCR, which ran for about 7 to 12 cycles, a sample-barcoded 5' primer and a J-beta primer mix were used. TCRdb analysed the 5' RACE reads with MiXCR anew, one entry per CDR3 protein. The profile covers 1 million or so distinct CDR3 sequences, with over 35% appearing a single time and under 20% taken by the ten largest. Material: blood. The source of this sequence is a woman in her sixties in good health.

In DNA, the CDR3 is TGCAGCGTAATGGGCTTCGAGCAGTACTTC. Its translation is CSVMGFEQYF. The chain has TRBV29-1 and TRBJ2-5, with no clear D. Matching the DNA end better, TRBJ2-7 makes the J call doubtful. Germline V gene data show CDR1 as SQVTM and CDR2 as ANQGSEA. The CDR3 has 10 residues.